Sequencing of this TCR beta chain was carried out in a study of blood T cell repertoires in COVID-19. The overall study: Samples of COVID-19 (acute and convalescent) were obtained from the United States, Italy and Spain.

Here immunoSEQ multiplex PCR was the method, and the copy in TCRdb shows in-frame clones only, minus some. This sample has roughly 300,000 clones, with around 87% found just once. Looked up from germline, CDR1 is LGHDT and CDR2 is YNNKEL (reference sequence). The CDR3 has 15 residues. V shed 4 bases and J 4 bases; nucleotides not matched to a gene: 8. The chain is built from TRBV3-1 (or the pseudogene TRBV3-2) and TRBJ1-2, with 8 bases identical to TRBD1. This sequence originates from a young woman who had recovered from COVID-19. Sequenced material: PBMCs or T cells enriched from blood (not recorded which). CDR3 in amino acids: CASSPARGLGYGYTF. In nucleotides, the CDR3 is TGTGCCAGCAGCCCAGCCAGGGGGCTCGGCTATGGCTACACCTTC.